These 32 T cell receptor beta chains were all obtained from the same sample, sequenced in a study of blood T cell repertoires in COVID-19. Generated by immunoSEQ multiplex PCR, the TCRdb table keeps only in-frame clones and is missing some. The table has over 250,000 clones, roughly 80% seen once. The sequenced sample was peripheral blood. These receptors were collected from a human donor with COVID-19, enrolled during active disease. The donor label of this sample is uncertain.

This chain links TRBV18 with TRBJ2-7, with 10 positions matching TRBD1. Unmatched junction bases numbered 12, after V lost 3 bases and J lost 7 bases. This CDR3 is 16 amino acids long. Germline V gene data show CDR1 as KGHSH and CDR2 as LQKENI. CDR3 coding DNA: TGTGCCAGCTCACCCCCGGGGACAGGGGTCAGGGGTGAGCAGTACTTC. Translating gives CASSPPGTGVRGEQYF. Complete variable domain (other parts from reference TRBV18 and TRBJ2-7): NAGVMQNPRHLVRRRGQEARLRCSPMKGHSHVYWYRQLPEEGLKFMVYLQKENIIDESGMPKERFSAEFPKEGPSILRIQQVVRGDSAAYFCASSPPGTGVRGEQYFGPGTRLTVT.

This clone was counted between two and nine times. The chain is built from TRBV27 and TRBJ1-1, with a possible D match to TRBD1 (6 bases). Germline V gene data show CDR1 as MNHEY and CDR2 as SMNVEV (reference sequence). This CDR3 is built from 13 residues. V was shortened by 6 bases and J by 0 bases, with 8 bases between the two germline ends. The CDR3 nucleotides read TGTGCCAGCAGAAGACAGGTGAACACTGAAGCTTTCTTT. Its protein product is CASRRQVNTEAFF.

The chain couples TRBV6-4 to TRBJ1-2; D perhaps matches TRBD1 (5 bases). CDR1 is MRHNA and CDR2 is SNTAGT in the germline V gene. The CDR3 extends over 12 amino acids. V was cut by 4 bases and J by 2 bases, with 5 bases left in between. CDR3 DNA sequence: TGTGCCAGCAGTGCAGGGAACTATGGCTACACCTTC. Its protein product is CASSAGNYGYTF.

This chain links TRBV30 with TRBJ1-2, with D perhaps matching TRBD1 (5 bases). V lost 1 base and J 3 bases, leaving 24 bases between the germline ends. The germline gives CDR1 GTSNPN, CDR2 SVGIG (reference sequence). The CDR3 is made up of 18 amino acids. CDR3: CAWSGLGVLERLDYGYTF. As DNA, the CDR3 is TGTGCCTGGAGTGGACTAGGGGTTCTCGAACGTCTTGACTATGGCTACACCTTC.

The chain uses TRBV2 and TRBJ2-7, with TRBD2 matching over 12 bases. CDR3 size: 15 residues. The trim removed 0 bases at V and 6 bases at J, leaving 3 bases unmatched. CDR1 and CDR2 (germline): SNHLY, FYNNEI. The CDR3 bases are TGTGCCAGCAGTGAAGCTCAACTAGCGGGAGGCGAGCAGTACTTC. Amino acids: CASSEAQLAGGEQYF.

Of note for this clone: The same CDR3 arises from other DNA sequences in this sample as well. The J gene is TRBJ1-4, the V gene TRBV10-3; 7 bases match TRBD1. In germline, CDR1 is ENHRY, CDR2 SYGVKD. With V trimmed by 2 bases and J by 4 bases, 1 base remained unmatched. The CDR3 is made up of 14 amino acids. The CDR3 sequence: CAISEGQDNEKLFF. Here the CDR3 DNA reads TGTGCCATCAGTGAGGGACAGGATAATGAAAAACTGTTTTTT.

The chain has TRBV3-1 (or the pseudogene TRBV3-2) and TRBJ1-6, with D possibly TRBD1 on 6 matching bases. In germline, CDR1 is LGHDT, CDR2 YNNKEL (reference sequence). Trimming stripped 1 base from V and 7 bases from J, with 14 bases between. This CDR3 spans 16 amino acids. CDR3 region: CASSQALGGANSPLHF. Here the CDR3 DNA reads TGTGCCAGCAGCCAAGCACTTGGGGGGGCGAATTCACCCCTCCACTTT.

The gene calls are TRBV12-3 or TRBV12-4 and TRBJ2-7; no reliable D call. Trimming stripped 5 bases from V and 6 bases from J, with 14 bases between. There are 13 residues in the CDR3. The CDR3 spells CASSIYPWSEQYF. The DNA of the CDR3 is TGTGCCAGCAGTATCTACCCTTGGTCCGAGCAGTACTTC.

A word on this clone: Germline is not matched at one junction end, which may reflect a read error. The V call is TRBV19, the J call TRBJ1-4; D perhaps matches TRBD1 (5 bases). Germline V CDR1 and CDR2: LNHDA, SQIVND (reference sequence). This CDR3 has 16 amino acids. CDR3 coding DNA: TGTGCCAGTAGTCCGGTTTTGACAGAATCGGGTGAAAATCTGTTTTTT. Translated, it gives CASSPVLTESGENLFF. Supplemented by reference TRBV19 and TRBJ1-4, the full variable domain reads DGGITQSPKYLFRKEGQNVTLSCEQNLNHDAMYWYRQDPGQGLRLIYYSQIVNDFQKGDIAEGYSVSREKKESFPLTVTSAQKNPTAFYLCASSPVLTESGENLFFGSGTQLSVL.

This clone came up a few times. The V call is TRBV30, the J call TRBJ1-2; D is possibly TRBD1 (6 bases). CDR1 and CDR2 from the germline V gene are GTSNPN and SVGIG (reference sequence). CDR3 length: 14 residues. V shed 3 bases and J shed 0 bases, with 11 bases lying between them. CDR3 residues: CAWSGQRANYGYTF. As DNA, the CDR3 is TGTGCCTGGAGCGGACAGAGAGCTAACTATGGCTACACCTTC.

This chain uses TRBV30 with TRBJ1-1; D is unclear. CDR3 length: 15 residues. Germline values: CDR1 GTSNPN, CDR2 SVGIG (reference sequence). Trimming pared 4 bases from V and 0 bases from J, leaving 15 bases between. In DNA, the CDR3 is TGTGCCTGGATTGAAGAGCCCAGGCTGAACACTGAAGCTTTCTTT. Its translation is CAWIEEPRLNTEAFF.

This chain connects TRBV15 to TRBJ2-7, with 11 bases matching TRBD2. V shed 3 bases and J 5 bases; nucleotides not matched to a gene: 9. Germline lookup yields CDR1 LNHNV and CDR2 YYDKDF (reference sequence). CDR3 length equals 16 residues. CDR3 nucleotide sequence: TGTGCCACCAGCAGCCGGCCACTAGCGGGAGTAAACGAGCAGTACTTC. As protein: CATSSRPLAGVNEQYF.

This chain connects TRBV9 to TRBJ1-1, with a weak D call TRBD1 (6 bases). CDR1 SGDLS and CDR2 YYNGEE come from the germline V gene. Trimming cost V 7 bases and J 0 bases, with 19 bases left between them. The length of the CDR3 is 16 residues. The CDR3 protein is CASSHGTKTMNTEAFF. In DNA form, the CDR3 reads TGTGCCAGCTCCCACGGGACAAAAACGATGAACACTGAAGCTTTCTTT.

CDR3 in amino acids: CASKYNRDSGNTIYF. DNA of the CDR3: TGCGCCAGTAAATACAACAGGGACTCTGGAAACACCATATATTTT. The chain recombines TRBV5-1 with TRBJ1-3; a weak D match, TRBD1 (6 bases). V shed 8 bases and J shed 0 bases, with 15 bases lying between them. The CDR3 consists of 15 residues. Looked up from germline, CDR1 is SGHRS and CDR2 is YFSETQ.

This CDR3 reads CASSSNTGGSGANVLTF. The DNA of the CDR3 is TGTGCCAGCAGCTCAAACACAGGGGGCTCTGGGGCCAACGTCCTGACTTTC. The V gene is TRBV5-4, the J gene TRBJ2-6; 8 bases agree with TRBD1. Losses at the gene ends were 3 bases for V and 0 bases for J; bases not matched to a gene: 5. Germline CDR1 is SGHNT and CDR2 is YYREEE (reference sequence). The CDR3 is made up of 17 amino acids. The variable domain in full, completed from reference TRBV5-4 and TRBJ2-6, reads ETGVTQSPTHLIKTRGQQVTLRCSSQSGHNTVSWYQQALGQGPQFIFQYYREEENGRGNFPPRFSGLQFPNYSSELNVNALELDDSALYLCASSSNTGGSGANVLTFGAGSRLTVL.

The rearrangement links TRBV24-1 to TRBJ2-1, with 10 bases that match TRBD2. The germline V gene has CDR1 KGHDR and CDR2 SFDVKD. The CDR3 loop spans 17 amino acids. Trimming at V came to 4 bases and at J to 5 bases, leaving 10 bases not matched to a gene. Here the CDR3 DNA reads TGTGCCACCAGTGAGTCTAGCGGGAGCGTTGGGAACAATGAGCAGTTCTTC. It translates to CATSESSGSVGNNEQFF.

The chain couples TRBV19 to TRBJ1-4, with a tentative D call TRBD1 (5 bases). Germline assignment: CDR1 LNHDA and CDR2 SQIVND (reference sequence). Deletions cut 3 bases from V and 3 bases from J, with 14 bases between. The CDR3 consists of 16 residues. CDR3 bases: TGTGCCAGTAGTATCCCCAGGAGGGGTGCTAATGAAAAACTGTTTTTT. Translation: CASSIPRRGANEKLFF. The entire variable domain, with the rest obtained from reference TRBV19 and TRBJ1-4, is as follows: DGGITQSPKYLFRKEGQNVTLSCEQNLNHDAMYWYRQDPGQGLRLIYYSQIVNDFQKGDIAEGYSVSREKKESFPLTVTSAQKNPTAFYLCASSIPRRGANEKLFFGSGTQLSVL.

The chain links TRBV28 to TRBJ1-1, with TRBD1 matching over 9 bases. Germline CDR1 and CDR2: MDHEN and SYDVKM. The CDR3 spans 15 residues. V was pared by 3 bases and J by 3 bases, with 5 bases of the junction left unmatched. In DNA, the CDR3 is TGTGCCAGCAGTTTTACAACAGGGGGCTACACTGAAGCTTTCTTT. This gives the protein CASSFTTGGYTEAFF.

The rearrangement joins TRBV5-1 to TRBJ1-1; D remains unclear. CDR3 length: 14 amino acids. V was trimmed by 3 bases and J by 1 base, leaving 10 bases between them. The V gene's germline CDR1 is SGHRS and CDR2 YFSETQ. CDR3 sequence: CASSSVNENTEAFF. Here the CDR3 DNA reads TGCGCCAGCAGCTCGGTGAATGAGAACACTGAAGCTTTCTTT.

V gene TRBV12-5 combines with J gene TRBJ2-7; TRBD2 agrees at 12 bases. The junction had 2 bases not matched to a gene; V was cut back by 1 base and J by 4 bases. The CDR3 sequence is 15 residues long. Germline V gene lookup returns CDR1 LGHNT and CDR2 FRNRAP. The CDR3: CASGLGLAGGYEQYF. CDR3 DNA sequence: TGTGCTAGTGGTTTGGGGCTAGCGGGGGGGTACGAGCAGTACTTC.

The chain has TRBV18 and TRBJ2-5; tentatively, D is TRBD2 (6 bases). Trimming left V 6 bases short and J 4 bases short, with 27 bases between. CDR3 length: 18 amino acids. CDR1 and CDR2 (germline): KGHSH, LQKENI. CDR3 sequence reads: CASSQQEGKLVERETQYF. The CDR3 region has the DNA TGTGCCAGCTCTCAGCAGGAGGGGAAACTAGTGGAAAGAGAGACCCAGTACTTC.

The chain links TRBV6-2 or TRBV6-3 to TRBJ1-1; D gene uncertain. Germline CDR1 reads MNHEY; CDR2 reads SVGEGT. The CDR3 spans 12 residues. Trimming took 0 bases from V and 8 from J, leaving 7 bases between them. The CDR3 protein is CASSYSSREAFF. The DNA for the CDR3 is TGTGCCAGCAGTTACTCGTCCAGGGAAGCTTTCTTT.

V gene TRBV30 combines with J gene TRBJ1-5, with D unclear. This CDR3 has 16 amino acids. Trimming left V 3 bases short and J 4 bases short, with 19 bases between. The germline V gene encodes CDR1 GTSNPN and CDR2 SVGIG (reference sequence). CDR3 DNA sequence: TGTGCCTGGAGAGCCCCCGTAGGGAGGGAGAATCAGCCCCAGCATTTT. Encoded protein: CAWRAPVGRENQPQHF.

The chain recombines TRBV25-1 with TRBJ1-2; 10 bases map to TRBD1. The CDR3 contains 18 residues. Germline values: CDR1 MGHDK, CDR2 SYGVNS. Trimming at V came to 6 bases and at J to 8 bases, leaving 21 bases not matched to a gene. Written as DNA, the CDR3 is TGTGCCAGCAGCCGACAGACCGGGACAGGGGACTTTACCCTAGGCTACACCTTC. It yields the protein CASSRQTGTGDFTLGYTF.

This chain links TRBV6-1 with TRBJ1-1; the D gene is possibly TRBD1 (5 bases). Germline V lookup: CDR1 MNHNS, CDR2 SASEGT. CDR3 length: 13 amino acids. The V and J ends lost 5 bases and 3 bases respectively, with 10 bases between them. The CDR3 loop reads CASSLAGDTEAFF. In DNA form, the CDR3 reads TGTGCCAGCAGTCTCGCGGGGGACACTGAAGCTTTCTTT.

This chain uses TRBV7-2 with TRBJ1-2; D gene ambiguous. This CDR3 spans 15 amino acids. V dropped 1 base and J dropped 2 bases, with 11 bases sitting between them. The germline gives CDR1 SGHTA, CDR2 FQGNSA. CDR3 DNA sequence: TGTGCCAGCAGCTTAGGGGTAGCAGTAAACTATGGCTACACCTTC. It yields the protein CASSLGVAVNYGYTF.

This clone has a single count. The V and J genes are TRBV28 and TRBJ2-7, with 10 bases fitting TRBD2. The trim removed 8 bases at V and 5 bases at J, leaving 12 bases unmatched. There are 15 residues in the CDR3. Germline lookup yields CDR1 MDHEN and CDR2 SYDVKM. CDR3 in DNA: TGTGCCAGCGGCTTTCTAGCGGGAGCGCTGAACGAGCAGTACTTC. The encoded protein is CASGFLAGALNEQYF.

This clone occurred once. V and J are TRBV27 and TRBJ1-5; no firm D call. The germline V and J ends were trimmed by 4 bases and 6 bases, with 13 bases remaining between them. The CDR3 runs 14 residues. Per the germline V gene, CDR1 is MNHEY and CDR2 is SMNVEV (reference sequence). For the CDR3, the DNA is TGTGCCAGCAGTTCATCATACCCCGGTCAGCCCCAGCATTTT. This encodes CASSSSYPGQPQHF.

This chain connects TRBV11-3 to TRBJ2-1, with unresolved D. Deletions cut 2 bases from V and 1 base from J, with 6 bases between. Looked up from germline, CDR1 is SGHNT and CDR2 is YENEEA. CDR3 length: 14 residues. The CDR3 DNA follows: TGTGCCAGCAGCTTATACGGTTCCTACAATGAGCAGTTCTTC. Its translation: CASSLYGSYNEQFF.

J is TRBJ1-4 and V is TRBV30, with D unresolved. CDR1 is GTSNPN and CDR2 is SVGIG in the germline V gene (reference sequence). V was shortened by 3 bases and J by 8 bases, with 19 bases between the two germline ends. This CDR3 spans 15 amino acids. This chain's CDR3 is CAWRAPTRSKEKLFF. The DNA for the CDR3 is TGTGCCTGGAGGGCCCCGACCCGGAGCAAGGAAAAACTGTTTTTT.

The chain has TRBV6-5 and TRBJ2-2; the D is unclear. CDR1 is MNHEY and CDR2 is SVGAGI in the germline V gene. The CDR3 has 13 residues. V dropped 4 bases and J dropped 8 bases, with 11 bases sitting between them. The CDR3 sequence: CASSFPGWGELFF. The DNA of the CDR3 is TGTGCCAGCAGTTTCCCCGGTTGGGGGGAGCTGTTTTTT.

This chain uses TRBV29-1 with TRBJ1-4, with a tentative D call TRBD1 (6 bases). V lost 7 bases, J lost 8 bases, and 17 bases lay in between. Germline V gene data show CDR1 as SQVTM and CDR2 as ANQGSEA. This CDR3 has 13 residues. The CDR3 loop is CSGSKGEGEKLFF. The DNA for the CDR3 is TGCAGCGGTTCCAAGGGGGAAGGGGAAAAACTGTTTTTT.